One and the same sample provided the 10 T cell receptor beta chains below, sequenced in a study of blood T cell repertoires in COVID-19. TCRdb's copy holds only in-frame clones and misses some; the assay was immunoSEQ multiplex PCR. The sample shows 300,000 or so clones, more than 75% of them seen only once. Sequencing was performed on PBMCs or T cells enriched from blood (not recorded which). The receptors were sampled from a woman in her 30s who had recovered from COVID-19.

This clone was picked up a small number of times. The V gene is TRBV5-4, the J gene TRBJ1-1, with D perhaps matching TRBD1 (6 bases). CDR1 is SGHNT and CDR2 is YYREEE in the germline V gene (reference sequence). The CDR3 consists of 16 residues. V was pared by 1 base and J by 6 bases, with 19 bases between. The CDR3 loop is CASSLQAGALSAEAFF. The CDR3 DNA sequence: TGTGCCAGCAGCTTGCAGGCAGGGGCGTTATCGGCTGAAGCTTTCTTT. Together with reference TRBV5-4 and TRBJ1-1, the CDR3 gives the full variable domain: ETGVTQSPTHLIKTRGQQVTLRCSSQSGHNTVSWYQQALGQGPQFIFQYYREEENGRGNFPPRFSGLQFPNYSSELNVNALELDDSALYLCASSLQAGALSAEAFFGQGTRLTVV.

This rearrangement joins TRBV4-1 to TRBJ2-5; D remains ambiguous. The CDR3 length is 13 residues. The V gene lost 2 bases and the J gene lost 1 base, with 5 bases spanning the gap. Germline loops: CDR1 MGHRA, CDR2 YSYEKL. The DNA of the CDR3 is TGCGCCAGCAGCCAATACAGCCAAGAGACCCAGTACTTC. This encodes CASSQYSQETQYF.

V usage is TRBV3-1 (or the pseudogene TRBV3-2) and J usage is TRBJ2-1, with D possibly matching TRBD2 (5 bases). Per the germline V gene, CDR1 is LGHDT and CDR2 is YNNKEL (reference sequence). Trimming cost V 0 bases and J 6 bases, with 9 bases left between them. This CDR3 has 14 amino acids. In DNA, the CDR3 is TGTGCCAGCAGCCAAGATATTGCGGGCAATGAGCAGTTCTTC. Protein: CASSQDIAGNEQFF.

The CDR3 sequence is CAWSVLVRGDSPLHF. In DNA, the CDR3 is TGTGCCTGGAGTGTACTAGTCAGGGGGGATTCACCCCTCCACTTT. V is TRBV30 and J is TRBJ1-6; TRBD1 matches at 7 bases. This CDR3 has 15 amino acids. Losses at the gene ends were 0 bases for V and 8 bases for J; bases not matched to a gene: 7. Germline CDR1 is GTSNPN and CDR2 is SVGIG (reference sequence).

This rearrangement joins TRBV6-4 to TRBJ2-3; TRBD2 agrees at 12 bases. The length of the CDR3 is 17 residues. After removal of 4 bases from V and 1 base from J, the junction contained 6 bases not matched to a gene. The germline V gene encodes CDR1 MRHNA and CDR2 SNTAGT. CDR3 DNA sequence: TGTGCCAGCAGTGCGTCTAGCGGGGGGGCCGGCACAGATACGCAGTATTTT. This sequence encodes CASSASSGGAGTDTQYF.

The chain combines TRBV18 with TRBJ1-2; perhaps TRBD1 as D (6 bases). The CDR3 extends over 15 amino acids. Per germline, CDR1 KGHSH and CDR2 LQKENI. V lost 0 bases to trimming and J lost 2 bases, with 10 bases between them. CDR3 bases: TGTGCCAGCTCACCACCAGCCGGACAGAACTATGGCTACACCTTC. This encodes CASSPPAGQNYGYTF.

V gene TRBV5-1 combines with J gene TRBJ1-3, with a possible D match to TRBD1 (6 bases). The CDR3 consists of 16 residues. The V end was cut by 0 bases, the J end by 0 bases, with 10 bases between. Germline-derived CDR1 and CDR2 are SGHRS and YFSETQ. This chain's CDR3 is CASSLADRLSGNTIYF. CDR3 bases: TGCGCCAGCAGCTTGGCAGACAGGCTCTCTGGAAACACCATATATTTT. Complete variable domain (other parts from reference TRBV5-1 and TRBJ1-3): KAGVTQTPRYLIKTRGQQVTLSCSPISGHRSVSWYQQTPGQGLQFLFEYFSETQRNKGNFPGRFSGRQFSNSRSEMNVSTLELGDSALYLCASSLADRLSGNTIYFGEGSWLTVV.

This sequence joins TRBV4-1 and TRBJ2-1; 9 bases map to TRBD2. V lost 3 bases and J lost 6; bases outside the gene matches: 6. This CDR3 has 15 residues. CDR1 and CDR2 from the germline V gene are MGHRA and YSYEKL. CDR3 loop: CASSHAGGGANEQFF. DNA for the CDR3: TGCGCCAGCAGCCACGCCGGCGGGGGGGCCAATGAGCAGTTCTTC.

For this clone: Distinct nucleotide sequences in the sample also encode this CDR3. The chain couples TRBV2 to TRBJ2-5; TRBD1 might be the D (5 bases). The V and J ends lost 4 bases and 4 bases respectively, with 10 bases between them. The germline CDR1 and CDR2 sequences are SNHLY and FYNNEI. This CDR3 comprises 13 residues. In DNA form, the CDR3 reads TGTGCCAGCAGTGCAGGGTTAGGAGAGACCCAGTACTTC. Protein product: CASSAGLGETQYF. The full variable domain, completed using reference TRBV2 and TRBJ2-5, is EPEVTQTPSHQVTQMGQEVILRCVPISNHLYFYWYRQILGQKVEFLVSFYNNEISEKSEIFDDQFSVERPDGSNFTLKIRSTKLEDSAMYFCASSAGLGETQYFGPGTRLLVL.

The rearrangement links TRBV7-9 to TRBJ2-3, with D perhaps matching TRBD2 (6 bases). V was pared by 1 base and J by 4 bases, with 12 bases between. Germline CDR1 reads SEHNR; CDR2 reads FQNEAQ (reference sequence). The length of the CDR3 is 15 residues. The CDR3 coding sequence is TGTGCCAGCAGCTTAGGGCTAGCGACGGCAGATACGCAGTATTTT. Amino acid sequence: CASSLGLATADTQYF.